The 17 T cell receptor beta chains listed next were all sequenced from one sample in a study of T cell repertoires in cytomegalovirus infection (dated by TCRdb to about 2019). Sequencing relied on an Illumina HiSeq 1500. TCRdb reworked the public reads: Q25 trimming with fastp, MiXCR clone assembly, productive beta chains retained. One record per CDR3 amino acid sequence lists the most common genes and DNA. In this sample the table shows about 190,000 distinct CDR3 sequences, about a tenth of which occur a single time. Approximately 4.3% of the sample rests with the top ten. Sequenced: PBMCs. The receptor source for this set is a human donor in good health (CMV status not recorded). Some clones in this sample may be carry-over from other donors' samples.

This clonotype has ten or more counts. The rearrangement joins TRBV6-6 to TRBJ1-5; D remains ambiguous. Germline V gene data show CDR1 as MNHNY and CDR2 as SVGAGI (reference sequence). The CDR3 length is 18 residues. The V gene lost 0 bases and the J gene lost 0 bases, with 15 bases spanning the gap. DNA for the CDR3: TGTGCCAGCAGTTACTCAGGGCCGGCTCAGAATAGCAATCAGCCCCAGCATTTT. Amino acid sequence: CASSYSGPAQNSNQPQHF.

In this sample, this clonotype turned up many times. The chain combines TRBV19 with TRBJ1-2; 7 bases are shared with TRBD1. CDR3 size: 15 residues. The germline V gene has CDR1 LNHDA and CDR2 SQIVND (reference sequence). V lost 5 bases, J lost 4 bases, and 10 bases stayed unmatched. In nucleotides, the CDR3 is TGTGCCAGTAGTCCGGGACAGCGGGGATCCTATGGCTACACCTTC. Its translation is CASSPGQRGSYGYTF.

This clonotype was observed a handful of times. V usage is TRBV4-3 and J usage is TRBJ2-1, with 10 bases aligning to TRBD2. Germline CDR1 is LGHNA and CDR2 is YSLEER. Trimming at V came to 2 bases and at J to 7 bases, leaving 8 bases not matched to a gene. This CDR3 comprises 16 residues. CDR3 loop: CASSQQGSGRWNEQFF. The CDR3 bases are TGCGCCAGCAGCCAACAGGGTAGCGGGAGGTGGAATGAGCAGTTCTTC.

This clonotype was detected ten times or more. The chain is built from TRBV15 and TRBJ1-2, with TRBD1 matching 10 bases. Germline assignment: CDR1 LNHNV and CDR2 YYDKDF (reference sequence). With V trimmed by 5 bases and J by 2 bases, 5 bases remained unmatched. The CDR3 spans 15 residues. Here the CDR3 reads CATSSDRGRNYGYTF. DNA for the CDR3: TGTGCCACCAGCTCAGACAGGGGGCGCAACTATGGCTACACCTTC.

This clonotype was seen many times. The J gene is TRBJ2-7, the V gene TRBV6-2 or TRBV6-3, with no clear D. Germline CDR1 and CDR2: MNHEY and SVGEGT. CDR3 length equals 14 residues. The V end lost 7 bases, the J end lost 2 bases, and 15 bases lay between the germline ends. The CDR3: CASTVLYPPYEQYF. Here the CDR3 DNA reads TGTGCCAGCACCGTACTCTACCCCCCCTACGAGCAGTACTTC.

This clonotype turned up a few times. CDR3 in amino acids: CASRFGTGKDYGYTF. DNA for the CDR3: TGCGCCAGCAGATTCGGGACAGGGAAGGACTATGGCTACACCTTC. The gene calls are TRBV5-1 and TRBJ1-2; 9 nucleotides line up with TRBD1. This CDR3 comprises 15 residues. Trimming removed 5 bases from V and 3 bases from J; junction bases left unmatched: 8. CDR1 and CDR2 from the germline V gene are SGHRS and YFSETQ.

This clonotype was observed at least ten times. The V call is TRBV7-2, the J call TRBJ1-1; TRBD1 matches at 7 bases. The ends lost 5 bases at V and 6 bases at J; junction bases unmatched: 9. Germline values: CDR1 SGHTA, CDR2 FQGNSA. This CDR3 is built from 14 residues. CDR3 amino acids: CASSVTGAGAEAFF. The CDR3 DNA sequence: TGTGCCAGCAGCGTCACAGGGGCGGGGGCTGAAGCTTTCTTT.

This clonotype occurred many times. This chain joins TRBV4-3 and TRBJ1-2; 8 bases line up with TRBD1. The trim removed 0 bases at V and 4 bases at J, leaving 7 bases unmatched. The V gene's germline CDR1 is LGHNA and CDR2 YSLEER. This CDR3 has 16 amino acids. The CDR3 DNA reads TGCGCCAGCAGCCAAGATCGAAGTACAGGGGGCTATGGCTACACCTTC. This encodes CASSQDRSTGGYGYTF.

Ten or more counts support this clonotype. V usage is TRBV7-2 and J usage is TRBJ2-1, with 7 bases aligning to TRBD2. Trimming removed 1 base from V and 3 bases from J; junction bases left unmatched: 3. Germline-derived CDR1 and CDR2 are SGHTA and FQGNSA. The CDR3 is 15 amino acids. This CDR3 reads CASSLEASGYNEQFF. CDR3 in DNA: TGTGCCAGCAGCTTAGAGGCTAGCGGCTACAATGAGCAGTTCTTC.

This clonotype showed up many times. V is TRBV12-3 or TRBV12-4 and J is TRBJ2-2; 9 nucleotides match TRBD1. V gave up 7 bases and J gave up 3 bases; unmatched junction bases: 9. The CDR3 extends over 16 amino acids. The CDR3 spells CASTHPGQGHTGELFF. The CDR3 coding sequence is TGTGCCAGCACTCACCCGGGACAGGGCCACACCGGGGAGCTGTTTTTT.

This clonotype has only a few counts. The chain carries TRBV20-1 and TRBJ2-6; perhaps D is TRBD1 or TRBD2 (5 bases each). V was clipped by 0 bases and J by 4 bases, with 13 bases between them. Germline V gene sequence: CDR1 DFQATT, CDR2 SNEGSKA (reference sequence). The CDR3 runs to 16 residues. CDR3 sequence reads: CSARDRGEGGANVLTF. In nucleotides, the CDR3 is TGCAGTGCTAGAGATAGAGGGGAAGGAGGGGCCAACGTCCTGACTTTC.

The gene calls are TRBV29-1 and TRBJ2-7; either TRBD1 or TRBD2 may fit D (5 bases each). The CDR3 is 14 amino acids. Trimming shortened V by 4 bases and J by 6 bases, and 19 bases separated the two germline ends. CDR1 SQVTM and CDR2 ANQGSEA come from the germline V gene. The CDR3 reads CSVATLNLGGEQYF. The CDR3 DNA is TGCAGCGTTGCCACCTTAAATCTTGGGGGCGAGCAGTACTTC.

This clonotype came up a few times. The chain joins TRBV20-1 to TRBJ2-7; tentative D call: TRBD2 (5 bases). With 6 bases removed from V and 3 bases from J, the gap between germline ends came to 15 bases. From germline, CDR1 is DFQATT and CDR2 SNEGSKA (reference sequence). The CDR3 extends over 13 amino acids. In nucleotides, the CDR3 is TGCAGTGCCGTGGACTCTGGGAACTACGAGCAGTACTTC. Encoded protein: CSAVDSGNYEQYF.

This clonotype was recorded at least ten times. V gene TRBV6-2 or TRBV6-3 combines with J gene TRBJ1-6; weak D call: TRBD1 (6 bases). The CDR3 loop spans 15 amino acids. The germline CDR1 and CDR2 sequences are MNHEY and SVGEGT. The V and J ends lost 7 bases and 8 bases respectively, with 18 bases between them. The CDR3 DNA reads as TGTGCCAGCACCAAGGGACCGGGACACTATTCACCCCTCCACTTT. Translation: CASTKGPGHYSPLHF.

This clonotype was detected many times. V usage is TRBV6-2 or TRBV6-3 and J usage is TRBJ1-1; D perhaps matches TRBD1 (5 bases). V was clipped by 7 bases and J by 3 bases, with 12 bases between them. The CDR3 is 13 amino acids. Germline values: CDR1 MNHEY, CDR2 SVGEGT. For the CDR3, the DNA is TGTGCCAGCACTAGGACACCTTACACTGAAGCTTTCTTT. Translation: CASTRTPYTEAFF.

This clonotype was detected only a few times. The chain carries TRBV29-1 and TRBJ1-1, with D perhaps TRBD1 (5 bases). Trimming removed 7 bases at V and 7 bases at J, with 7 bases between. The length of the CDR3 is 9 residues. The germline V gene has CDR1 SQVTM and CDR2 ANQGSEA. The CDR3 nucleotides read TGCAGCGCCGGACATGAAGCTTTCTTT. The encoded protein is CSAGHEAFF.

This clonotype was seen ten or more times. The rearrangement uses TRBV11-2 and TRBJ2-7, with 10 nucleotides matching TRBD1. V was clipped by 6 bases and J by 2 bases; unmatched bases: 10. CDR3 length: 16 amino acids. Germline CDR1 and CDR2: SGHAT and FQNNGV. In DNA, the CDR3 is TGTGCCAGCAGTCCTCTACCGGGACAGGGGACCTACGAGCAGTACTTC. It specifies CASSPLPGQGTYEQYF.